These 3 T cell receptor beta chains originate from one sample sequenced in a study of blood T cell repertoires in COVID-19. Assay: immunoSEQ multiplex PCR; the TCRdb copy retains only in-frame clones and omits some. This sample carries about 340,000 clones, roughly 90% of them seen once, and the ten largest clones take about 7%. Sequencing input: peripheral blood. The receptors shown here come from a woman aged 60-75 years with COVID-19, enrolled during active disease.

The chain carries TRBV6-6 and TRBJ1-2, with 7 bases that match TRBD1. Germline trimming cut 5 bases from V and 5 bases from J; bases unmatched to any gene: 11. This CDR3 is built from 15 residues. CDR1 MNHNY and CDR2 SVGAGI come from the germline V gene (reference sequence). The CDR3 loop is CASSDWDSYLYGYTF. As DNA, the CDR3 is TGTGCCAGCAGTGACTGGGACAGCTATTTATATGGCTACACCTTC.

The chain combines TRBV7-9 with TRBJ2-7, with D maybe TRBD2 (6 bases). This CDR3 is built from 13 residues. The germline V gene has CDR1 SEHNR and CDR2 FQNEAQ (reference sequence). V lost 5 bases, J lost 5 bases, and 13 bases lay in between. CDR3 sequence: CASSPSGGNEQYF. The CDR3 DNA is TGTGCCAGCAGCCCCTCGGGCGGGAACGAGCAGTACTTC.

The chain links TRBV11-2 to TRBJ2-6, with a possible D match to TRBD1 (6 bases). CDR3 length equals 15 residues. Germline-derived CDR1 and CDR2 are SGHAT and FQNNGV. Trimming removed 4 bases from V and 5 bases from J, with 12 bases in between. This chain's CDR3 is CASSSSRGRANVLTF. For the CDR3, the DNA is TGTGCCAGCAGCTCCAGCAGGGGAAGGGCCAACGTCCTGACTTTC.